This record concerns one TCR beta chain sequence. Data came from immunoSEQ multiplex PCR; TCRdb stores just in-frame clones and leaves some out. This sample yields approximately 53,000 clones, of which roughly nine tenths are seen a single time; 0.35% to 0.45% belongs to the top ten. This sample is part of a study of T cell changes during pregnancy in multiple sclerosis. This sequence originates from a female donor with multiple sclerosis, enrolled in a pregnancy study. This specimen was CD4+ T cells from peripheral blood mononuclear cells, taken before pregnancy.

The CDR3 bases are TGTGCCAGCCTTCCACCCCTAGTGGGCGGGGAGCTGTTTTTT. Translation gives CASLPPLVGGELFF. The rearrangement uses TRBV6-1 and TRBJ2-2; the D is unclear. CDR3 length equals 14 residues. Germline assignment: CDR1 MNHNS and CDR2 SASEGT. Trimming cost V 8 bases and J 7 bases, with 17 bases left between them.